This section outlines one T cell receptor beta chain sequence together with its context. Per the germline V gene, CDR1 is LNHDA and CDR2 is SQIVND (reference sequence). This CDR3 contains 16 residues. V trimming: 3 bases; J trimming: 2 bases; junction bases outside the gene matches: 10. Per the study methods: Quantification of nucleated cells was approximated via reference gene primer amplification. The assay was immunoSEQ multiplex PCR, and TCRdb's table has in-frame clones only and misses some. V, J and clone size are taken as reported in that table, and D and trimming were inferred from the DNA itself. The sample has about 140,000 clones; around 82% are singletons. The data were taken from a study of blood T cell repertoires in COVID-19. Study at large: COVID-19 samples from acute and convalescent phases originated in the United States, Italy and Spain. Nucleic acid was either cDNA or gDNA, and it came from T cells, B-cell-depleted T cells, or PBMCs.

V and J are TRBV19 and TRBJ2-7; 7 nucleotides align to TRBD1. This sequence originates from a woman aged 60 to 75 with acute or convalescent COVID-19. Sequencing was performed on peripheral blood. The chain's CDR3 is CASSIHFGGQTYEQYF. DNA of the CDR3: TGTGCCAGTAGTATCCACTTTGGGGGACAGACCTACGAGCAGTACTTC. Filled out from reference TRBV19 and TRBJ2-7, the complete variable domain reads DGGITQSPKYLFRKEGQNVTLSCEQNLNHDAMYWYRQDPGQGLRLIYYSQIVNDFQKGDIAEGYSVSREKKESFPLTVTSAQKNPTAFYLCASSIHFGGQTYEQYFGPGTRLTVT.